The 9 T cell receptor beta chains below come from one sample, sequenced in a study of PD-1 blockade in classical Hodgkin lymphoma. Time point defined: cycle 4 day 1 (C4D1), after 5 to 7 weeks of nivolumab. All the patients suffered relapse after autologous stem cell transplantation, and brentuximab vedotin exposure differed. TCRdb's copy holds only in-frame clones and misses some; the assay was immunoSEQ multiplex PCR. The sample includes more than 75,000 clones, roughly 91% seen only once; the top ten take about 2%. This sample comprised peripheral blood mononuclear cells (PBMCs), obtained before the fourth cycle of nivolumab. All receptors derive from a human donor with classical Hodgkin lymphoma.

The chain uses TRBV4-1 and TRBJ1-3; D is ambiguous. The CDR3 runs 15 residues. Germline loops: CDR1 MGHRA, CDR2 YSYEKL. Trimming shortened V by 0 bases and J by 0 bases, and 6 bases separated the two germline ends. This chain's CDR3 is CASSQELNSGNTIYF. The CDR3 DNA is TGCGCCAGCAGCCAAGAATTAAACTCTGGAAACACCATATATTTT.

The chain recombines TRBV11-2 with TRBJ2-7; D is unclear. From germline, CDR1 is SGHAT and CDR2 FQNNGV. Trimming took 0 bases from V and 4 from J, leaving 1 base between them. CDR3 length: 11 amino acids. The CDR3 is CASSLEYEQYF. Here the CDR3 DNA reads TGTGCCAGCAGCTTAGAGTACGAGCAGTACTTC.

The chain links TRBV21-1 to TRBJ1-2; the table assigns TRBD1, which was not confirmed against the DNA. TRBV21-1 corresponds to a pseudogene. The CDR3 covers 14 residues. CDR3 sequence: CASSKQYSSYGYTF. In nucleotides, the CDR3 is TGTGCCAGCAGCAAACAGTATTCCTCCTATGGCTACACCTTC.

The chain carries TRBV5-4 and TRBJ2-2, with 9 positions matching TRBD2. Germline values: CDR1 SGHNT, CDR2 YYREEE (reference sequence). After removal of 0 bases from V and 5 bases from J, the junction contained 17 bases not matched to a gene. The CDR3 has 20 amino acids. DNA for the CDR3: TGTGCCAGCAGCTTGGCCCGAGGGGCGGGAGGGCTACTAGCGACCGGGGAGCTGTTTTTT. This translates into CASSLARGAGGLLATGELFF.

A single count supports this clone. The chain has TRBV15 and TRBJ2-7; 9 bases align to TRBD1. The CDR3 is made up of 14 amino acids. V dropped 7 bases and J dropped 4; count of bases not matched to a gene: 8. Germline lookup yields CDR1 LNHNV and CDR2 YYDKDF (reference sequence). The chain's CDR3 is CATTENRGRYEQYF. Here the CDR3 DNA reads TGTGCCACCACTGAAAACAGGGGGCGGTACGAGCAGTACTTC.

The chain employs TRBV9 and TRBJ2-5; TRBD2 might be the D (5 bases). CDR1 is SGDLS and CDR2 is YYNGEE in the germline V gene. V was pared by 2 bases and J by 4 bases, with 18 bases between. This CDR3 is 16 amino acids long. For the CDR3, the DNA is TGTGCCAGCAGCGTCGGTCCGGGAAGAACAATAGAGACCCAGTACTTC. Protein: CASSVGPGRTIETQYF.

The chain joins TRBV13 to TRBJ2-1; 15 bases align to TRBD2. This CDR3 comprises 17 residues. CDR1 PRHDT and CDR2 FYEKMQ come from the germline V gene (reference sequence). The junction had 7 bases not matched to a gene; V was cut back by 5 bases and J by 5 bases. The CDR3 sequence is CASSLWTSGRANNEQFF. The CDR3 DNA is TGTGCCAGCAGCCTGTGGACTAGCGGGAGGGCCAACAATGAGCAGTTCTTC.

The V call is TRBV30, the J call TRBJ2-1; TRBD1 or TRBD2 may be the D gene (5 bases each). CDR1 and CDR2 (germline): GTSNPN, SVGIG (reference sequence). The CDR3 covers 13 residues. The V end was cut by 5 bases, the J end by 9 bases, with 17 bases between. The CDR3 sequence is CAWGSGRGGEQFF. The CDR3 nucleotides read TGTGCCTGGGGTTCGGGGCGCGGTGGTGAGCAGTTCTTC.

The chain joins TRBV10-2 to TRBJ2-2, with 9 bases matching TRBD2. Germline V gene lookup returns CDR1 WSHSY and CDR2 SAAADI. The CDR3 extends over 15 amino acids. V was pared by 6 bases and J by 7 bases, with 9 bases of the junction left unmatched. The CDR3 protein is CASSITGTSYGELFF. The DNA of the CDR3 is TGCGCCAGCAGCATCACCGGGACTAGCTACGGGGAGCTGTTTTTT.